The source of this T cell receptor (beta chain) is a study of shared clonotypes between healthy human individuals. General study findings and limits: Naive subsets, compared against memory subsets, generally had larger estimated richness values. Only a few donors were included, so the genetic and exposure-history diversity represented was limited.

Trimming stripped 1 base from V and 7 bases from J, with 14 bases between. This CDR3 spans 15 amino acids. The germline CDR1 and CDR2 sequences are KGHSY and FQNENV. On this clone: As yet, its antigen is unknown.

Naive CD8 cells were CD45RO-negative, positively selected for CCR7, excluding terminally differentiated effector memory CD45RA+ cells. The data were produced by immunoSEQ multiplex PCR, yet TCRdb's version contains in-frame clones alone and is incomplete. The sample records about 700,000 clones, about 91% being singletons. The clonotype comes from a man aged 25 to 40 in good health. The V and J genes are TRBV16 and TRBJ2-1; perhaps TRBD2 as D (6 bases). Sequencing used naive CD8+ T cells sorted from blood. CDR3 loop: CASSQLARGRNEQFF. CDR3 bases: TGTGCCAGCAGCCAATTAGCCCGTGGGAGGAATGAGCAGTTCTTC.